Listed here is a single T cell receptor (beta chain). Antigen: not known. TCRdb keeps only in-frame clones here, not all; method: immunoSEQ multiplex PCR. The profile shows approximately 100,000 clones, about nine tenths of them singletons. This CDR3 spans 13 amino acids. V lost 6 bases to trimming and J lost 7 bases, with 15 bases between them. Per germline, CDR1 MNHEY and CDR2 SVGAGI. This record belongs to a study of cytomegalovirus exposure and HLA in healthy donors. The wider study: It was reported in a later analysis that the 120 or so validation repertoires used the same platform as the approximately 690 first-cohort repertoires.

Study-wide findings and caveats: According to a subsequent analysis, TCR clusters from the first cohort were inclined to appear together in the roughly 120 validation repertoires. Cytomegalovirus status was reportedly diagnosed by the classifier with high sensitivity and specificity. Associated with cytomegalovirus, according to the listing, were approximately 160 TCR beta chains.

The genes are TRBV6-5 and TRBJ1-2; TRBD1 might be the D (5 bases). Sample: PBMCs. The origin of this receptor is a woman aged 18-35 years in good health and CMV-seropositive. DNA of the CDR3: TGTGCCAGCAGCTACCAACGGGGGGGTGGCTACACCTTC. Translation: CASSYQRGGGYTF.